These T cell receptor beta chains were read from a single sample in a study of T cell repertoires in cytomegalovirus infection. TCRdb called the reads again in MiXCR, with one record for every CDR3 protein. Of under 850,000 distinct CDR3 sequences listed, around 32% were seen once; the top ten hold 15% to 20%. These receptors have no known antigen. The sample was cultured PBMCs, taken from culture after CMV antigen stimulation. These receptors all stem from a human donor in good health (CMV status not recorded). Some clones in this sample may be carry-over from other donors' samples. CDR3s include the opening cysteine and the closing phenylalanine or tryptophan. The D gene is left open where the match is weak. Some rows have no size entry. The others give once, few or many, or a class for an expanded clone.

many	NA	TRBV7-2	TRBJ1-5	CASSLSPGMNQPQHF	TGTGCCAGCAGCCTAAGTCCAGGGATGAATCAGCCCCAGCATTTT
NA	NA	TRBV18	TRBJ2-3	CASSPGLQDTQYF	TGTGCCAGCTCACCGGGACTCCAGGATACGCAGTATTTT
few	NA	TRBV4-1	TRBJ1-6	CASSVRWGPISYNSPLHF	TGCGCCAGCTCCGTGCGGTGGGGGCCGATCTCCTATAATTCACCCCTCCACTTT
NA	TRBD2	TRBV2	TRBJ2-7	CASTIAGGRYEQYF	TGTGCCAGCACCATCGCTGGCGGGAGATACGAGCAGTACTTC
many	TRBD1	TRBV7-2	TRBJ2-5	CASSSYRGQGETQYF	TGTGCCAGCAGCTCCTACAGGGGGCAAGGAGAGACCCAGTACTTC
NA	NA	TRBV12-3/TRBV12-4	TRBJ2-7	CASALMAGAEQYF	TGTGCCAGCGCATTGATGGCAGGGGCCGAGCAGTACTTC
NA	NA	TRBV12-3/TRBV12-4	TRBJ2-2	CASSLVRGGELFF	TGTGCCAGCAGTTTAGTGCGGGGTGGGGAGCTGTTTTTT
NA	TRBD1	TRBV6-1	TRBJ1-6	CASSYGTGSYNSPLHF	TGTGCCAGCAGTTATGGGACAGGCTCCTATAATTCACCCCTCCACTTT
NA	TRBD2	TRBV6-5	TRBJ2-3	CASSYSLAGGEASTDTQYF	TGTGCCAGCAGTTACTCACTAGCGGGAGGTGAGGCTAGCACAGATACGCAGTATTTT
few	NA	TRBV7-2	TRBJ2-1	CASSPRFSGNEQFF	TGTGCCAGCAGCCCCCGCTTTAGCGGAAATGAGCAGTTCTTC
once	TRBD1	TRBV4-1	TRBJ2-7	CASSHDRDRGFHEQYF	TGCGCCAGCAGCCATGACCGGGACAGGGGGTTTCACGAGCAGTACTTC
few	NA	TRBV7-2	TRBJ1-2	CASSLVSGGGNNYGYTF	TGTGCCAGCAGCTTAGTATCGGGTGGGGGAAATAACTATGGCTACACCTTC
NA	TRBD1	TRBV18	TRBJ1-2	CASSPDLGGNRGYTF	TGTGCCAGCTCACCAGATTTAGGGGGCAATCGCGGCTACACCTTC
few	NA	TRBV20-1	TRBJ2-5	CSGRRALGPQETQYF	TGCAGTGGTAGGAGGGCTTTAGGGCCCCAAGAGACCCAGTACTTC
many	TRBD1	TRBV7-2	TRBJ1-1	CASSSGTDGNTEAFF	TGTGCCAGCAGCTCGGGGACAGACGGGAACACTGAAGCTTTCTTT
many	TRBD1	TRBV7-4	TRBJ2-4	CASSSRLDRLKNIQYF	TGTGCCAGCAGCTCCCGGCTGGACAGGCTCAAAAACATTCAGTACTTC
few	TRBD2	TRBV6-2/TRBV6-3	TRBJ2-2	CASSYSLADFTGELFF	TGTGCCAGCAGTTACTCTCTAGCGGACTTCACCGGGGAGCTGTTTTTT
once	NA	TRBV6-5	TRBJ1-1	CASSPAGRVMNTEAFF	TGTGCCAGCAGTCCCGCGGGCAGAGTCATGAACACTGAAGCTTTCTTT
NA	NA	TRBV19	TRBJ2-1	CASSIDRPGEQFF	TGTGCCAGTAGTATAGATCGTCCAGGTGAGCAGTTCTTC
NA	NA	TRBV27	TRBJ2-3	CASSPTLMDTQYF	TGTGCCAGCAGCCCGACCCTTATGGATACGCAGTATTTT
NA	NA	TRBV18	TRBJ1-1	CASSPTVIQHTEAFF	TGTGCCAGCTCACCTACCGTGATACAACACACTGAAGCTTTCTTT
few	TRBD1	TRBV19	TRBJ1-1	CASSTGQGGIAFF	TGTGCCAGTAGTACGGGACAGGGTGGAATAGCTTTCTTT
NA	NA	TRBV20-1	TRBJ2-3	CSAESGVSTDTQYF	TGCAGTGCTGAGTCGGGGGTCTCCACAGATACGCAGTATTTT